This T cell receptor beta chain came from a study of blood T cells in healthy people across ages. The second PCR ran roughly 7 to 12 cycles with a sample-barcoded 5' primer and J-beta primers. Every sample returned 2.5 million or more CDR3-containing paired-end reads. TCRdb re-derived calls from the 5' RACE reads in MiXCR, one entry per CDR3 protein. Of 450,000 to 700,000 distinct CDR3 sequences listed, approximately 30% are singletons. The amount of total RNA extracted per sample was at least 5.5 micrograms. Regarding this clonotype: Just one base apart from a much larger clone, this may be a read error.

CDR1 and CDR2 from the germline V gene are SEHNR and FQNEAQ (reference sequence). V lost 5 bases to trimming and J lost 8 bases, with 12 bases between them. The CDR3 extends over 12 amino acids. Sequencing used blood. The chain uses TRBV7-9 and TRBJ1-2, with D perhaps matching TRBD1 (6 bases). This TCR derives from a woman aged 65 to 85 in good health. The CDR3 DNA reads as TGTGCCAGCAGCCAAAGGACAGTCGGCTACACCTTC. Translation gives CASSQRTVGYTF.